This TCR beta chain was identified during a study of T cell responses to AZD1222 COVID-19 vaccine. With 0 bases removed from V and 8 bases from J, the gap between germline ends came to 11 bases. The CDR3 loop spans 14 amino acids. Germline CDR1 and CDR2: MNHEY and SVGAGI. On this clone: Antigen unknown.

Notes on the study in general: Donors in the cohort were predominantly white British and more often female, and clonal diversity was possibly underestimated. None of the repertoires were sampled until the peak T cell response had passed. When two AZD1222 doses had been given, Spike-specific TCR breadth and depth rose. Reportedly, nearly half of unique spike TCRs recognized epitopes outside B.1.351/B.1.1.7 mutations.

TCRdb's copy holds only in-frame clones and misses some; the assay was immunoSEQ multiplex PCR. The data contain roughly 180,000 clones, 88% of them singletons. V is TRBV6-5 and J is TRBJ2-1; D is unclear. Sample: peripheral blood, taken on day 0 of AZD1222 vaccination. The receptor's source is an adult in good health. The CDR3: CASSYSRRGDEQFF. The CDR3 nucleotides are TGTGCCAGCAGTTACTCAAGAAGAGGCGATGAGCAGTTCTTC.